Below, one T cell receptor beta chain is given with its context. The sample is drawn from a study of OX40 agonist ivuxolimab in advanced cancers. TCRdb's copy holds only in-frame clones and misses some; the assay was immunoSEQ multiplex PCR. Among about 100,000 clones listed, around 90% were seen once. Germline V gene data show CDR1 as SGHTA and CDR2 as FQGNSA. This CDR3 spans 15 amino acids. V lost 5 bases and J lost 2; bases outside the gene matches: 7. This material consisted of CD4+ or CD8+ T cells sorted from blood, taken in a trial of the OX40 agonist ivuxolimab. The source of this sequence is an adult with an advanced solid tumor such as melanoma, head and neck, liver or kidney cancer. The chain employs TRBV7-2 and TRBJ2-7; TRBD1 matches 9 bases. In DNA form, the CDR3 reads TGTGCCAGCAGCATAAGACAGGGGGGACCCTACGAGCAGTACTTC. It translates to CASSIRQGGPYEQYF.